This T cell receptor (beta chain) was identified during a study of OX40 agonist ivuxolimab in advanced cancers. Across the study: Those enrolled were 82.7% male, with a mean age of roughly 60 years and ages from roughly 23 to 80.

The repertoire was sequenced with immunoSEQ multiplex PCR; TCRdb's copy has only in-frame clones and lacks some. Counted here are fewer than 35,000 clones, roughly nine tenths occurring once; the ten biggest clones make up approximately 22%. Exclusion of a patient followed from autoimmune disease history or systemic immunosuppression. On cycle 4 day 1 and cycle 7 day 1, as well as at baseline, blood was sampled. The sequence came from an adult with an advanced solid tumor such as melanoma, head and neck, liver or kidney cancer. This specimen consisted of CD4+ or CD8+ T cells sorted from blood, obtained in a trial of the OX40 agonist ivuxolimab.

The CDR3 region is CSVTGQGPYEQYF. CDR3 coding DNA: TGCAGCGTGACGGGACAGGGACCCTACGAGCAGTACTTC. The V and J genes are TRBV29-1 and TRBJ2-7; 9 bases fit TRBD1. Unmatched junction bases numbered 5, after V lost 6 bases and J lost 2 bases. This CDR3 has 13 amino acids. Germline V CDR1 and CDR2: SQVTM, ANQGSEA.